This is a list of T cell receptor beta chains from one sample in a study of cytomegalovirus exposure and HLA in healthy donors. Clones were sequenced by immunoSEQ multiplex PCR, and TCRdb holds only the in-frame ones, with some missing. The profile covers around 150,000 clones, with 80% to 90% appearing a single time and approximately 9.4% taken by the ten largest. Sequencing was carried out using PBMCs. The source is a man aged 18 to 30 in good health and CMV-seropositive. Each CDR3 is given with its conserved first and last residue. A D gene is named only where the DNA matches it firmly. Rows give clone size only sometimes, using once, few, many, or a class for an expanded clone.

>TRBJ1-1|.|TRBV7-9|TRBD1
TGTGCCAGCAGCTTACTACAGGGGTTTGGAGCTTTCTTT
CASSLLQGFGAFF
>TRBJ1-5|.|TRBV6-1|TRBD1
TGTGCCAGCATCAACAGGGGGCTGGGGCAGCCCCAGCATTTT
CASINRGLGQPQHF
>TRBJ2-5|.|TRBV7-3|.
TGTGCCAGCAGCCCCCGTGGGGGCGTCGTCGGTGGGGAGACCCAGTACTTC
CASSPRGGVVGGETQYF
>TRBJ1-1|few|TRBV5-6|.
TGTGCCAGCAGCCTGAACCGGAGGGACGAAGCTTTCTTT
CASSLNRRDEAFF
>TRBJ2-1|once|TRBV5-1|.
TGCGCCAGCAGCCGTGACAGGCCGTCCCGAGGGGATGAGCAGTTCTTC
CASSRDRPSRGDEQFF
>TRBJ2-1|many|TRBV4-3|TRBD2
TGCGCCAGCAGCCAAGATGGGACTAGCGGGGGGAATGAGCAGTTCTTC
CASSQDGTSGGNEQFF
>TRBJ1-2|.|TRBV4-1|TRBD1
TGCGCCAGCAGCCAAAAGACAGGGAACTATGGCTACACCTTC
CASSQKTGNYGYTF
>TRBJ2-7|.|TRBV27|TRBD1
TGTGCCAGCAGTCCGGGGACAGGGTACGAGCAGTACTTC
CASSPGTGYEQYF
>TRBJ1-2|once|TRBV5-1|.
TGCGCCAGCAGCGAATACAGGGCTGGCTACACCTTC
CASSEYRAGYTF
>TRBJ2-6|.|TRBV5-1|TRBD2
TGCGCCAGCAGCTTGTTAGCGGGGGCTACATCTGGGGCCAACGTCCTGACTTTC
CASSLLAGATSGANVLTF
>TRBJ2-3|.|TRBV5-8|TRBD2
TGTGCCAGCAGCTTGCGGATAGCGGGGTCCACAGATACGCAGTATTTT
CASSLRIAGSTDTQYF
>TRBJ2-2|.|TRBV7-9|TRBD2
TGTGCCAGCAGCTCTAGTCAGCGGGGATTGAACACCGGGGAGCTGTTTTTT
CASSSSQRGLNTGELFF
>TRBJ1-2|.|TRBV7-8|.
TGTGCCAGCAGCTTAATGATTCAGGGGTACTATGGCTACACCTTC
CASSLMIQGYYGYTF
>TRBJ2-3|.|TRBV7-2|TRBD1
TGTGCCAGCACCCTATCCGGGACAGGGGTCACAGATACGCAGTATTTT
CASTLSGTGVTDTQYF
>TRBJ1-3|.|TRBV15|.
TGTGCCACCAGCAGAGATTCCGGGTTCGGAAACACCATATATTTT
CATSRDSGFGNTIYF